The 15 T cell receptor beta chains below all came from one sample that was sequenced in a study of cytomegalovirus exposure and HLA in healthy donors. Data came from immunoSEQ multiplex PCR; TCRdb stores just in-frame clones and leaves some out. The data hold 60,000 to 85,000 clones, with around 96% observed a single time. Input material: PBMCs. These receptors all come from a woman in her late teens or twenties in good health and CMV-seropositive.

The chain couples TRBV30 to TRBJ2-7, with 14 bases matching TRBD2. J gave up 2 bases and V 3 bases, and 6 bases lay outside the gene matches. The CDR3 has 16 amino acids. Germline CDR1 and CDR2: GTSNPN and SVGIG (reference sequence). The DNA for the CDR3 is TGTGCCTGGAGGGGACTAGCGGGAGAGGGGCCCTACGAGCAGTACTTC. Translated, it gives CAWRGLAGEGPYEQYF.

This chain links TRBV5-1 with TRBJ1-4, with 9 bases identical to TRBD1. V shed 4 bases and J 4 bases; nucleotides not matched to a gene: 5. This CDR3 spans 15 amino acids. The germline V gene has CDR1 SGHRS and CDR2 YFSETQ. The CDR3 nucleotides are TGCGCCAGCAGCAGGACAGGGGTCCGTAATGAAAAACTGTTTTTT. This codes for CASSRTGVRNEKLFF.

The CDR3 here is CASSPRGQPSTDTQYF. The DNA of the CDR3 is TGTGCCAGCAGCCCCCGGGGACAACCAAGCACAGATACGCAGTATTTT. The rearrangement links TRBV5-4 to TRBJ2-3; D is perhaps TRBD1 (6 bases). Looked up from germline, CDR1 is SGHNT and CDR2 is YYREEE (reference sequence). The CDR3 runs to 16 residues. Trimming took off 4 bases at V and 0 bases at J, with 15 bases between the two ends.

This clone was seen only once. The rearrangement links TRBV30 to TRBJ2-4; D unclear. Looked up from germline, CDR1 is GTSNPN and CDR2 is SVGIG (reference sequence). This CDR3 contains 15 residues. The V and J ends lost 0 bases and 0 bases respectively, with 9 bases between them. DNA for the CDR3: TGTGCCTGGAGTGTACGTCAGTTAGCCAAAAACATTCAGTACTTC. It yields the protein CAWSVRQLAKNIQYF.

This clone appeared once. The rearrangement uses TRBV5-4 and TRBJ1-1; TRBD1 matches at 9 bases. V trimming: 4 bases; J trimming: 6 bases; junction bases outside the gene matches: 7. The CDR3 is 14 amino acids. CDR1 and CDR2 (germline): SGHNT, YYREEE (reference sequence). CDR3 sequence reads: CASSPGTGRSEAFF. Written as DNA, the CDR3 is TGTGCCAGCAGCCCTGGGACAGGGAGGTCTGAAGCTTTCTTT.

This clone was seen just once. The V and J genes are TRBV4-1 and TRBJ2-1, with D perhaps matching TRBD2 (6 bases). The V end lost 1 base, the J end lost 10 bases, and 8 bases lay between the germline ends. Germline V gene data show CDR1 as MGHRA and CDR2 as YSYEKL. There are 12 residues in the CDR3. The CDR3 region is CASSQVAGEQFF. The CDR3 DNA is TGCGCCAGCAGCCAAGTGGCGGGAGAGCAGTTCTTC.

The CDR3, as DNA: TGTGCCAGCAGCGTGAACAGGGAAGGCGGGGAGCTGTTTTTT. Protein: CASSVNREGGELFF. The genes are TRBV7-6 and TRBJ2-2; possible D gene TRBD1, 6 bases. V lost 5 bases to trimming and J lost 7 bases, with 14 bases between them. There are 14 residues in the CDR3. Germline V gene lookup returns CDR1 SGHVS and CDR2 FNYEAQ.

The chain combines TRBV7-2 with TRBJ2-7, with 8 bases aligning to TRBD2. The length of the CDR3 is 16 residues. V lost 1 base to trimming and J lost 0 bases; unmatched junction nucleotides: 5. CDR1 and CDR2 (germline): SGHTA, FQGNSA. CDR3 sequence (DNA): TGTGCCAGCAGCTTAGAAGCGGGAGTTATCTCCTACGAGCAGTACTTC. Amino acids: CASSLEAGVISYEQYF.

This chain connects TRBV11-3 to TRBJ2-3, with a weak D call TRBD2 (5 bases). This CDR3 region has 16 residues. Germline CDR1 reads SGHNT; CDR2 reads YENEEA. V was shortened by 5 bases and J by 0 bases, with 15 bases between the two germline ends. The CDR3 here is CASSPSKRLSTDTQYF. The CDR3 DNA is TGTGCCAGCAGCCCATCCAAGCGGCTAAGCACAGATACGCAGTATTTT.

The chain has TRBV27 and TRBJ2-2; 11 bases align to TRBD2. CDR1 and CDR2 from the germline V gene are MNHEY and SMNVEV (reference sequence). The CDR3 length is 17 residues. J was trimmed by 2 bases and V by 5 bases; bases with no gene match: 7. As DNA, the CDR3 is TGTGCCAGCAGTGGGGGAGGACTAGCGGGCAACACCGGGGAGCTGTTTTTT. Translated: CASSGGGLAGNTGELFF.

This clone was seen only a few times. The V call is TRBV25-1, the J call TRBJ2-2; tentatively, D is TRBD1 (5 bases). Germline CDR1 is MGHDK and CDR2 is SYGVNS. The CDR3 totals 13 residues. V gave up 4 bases and J gave up 5 bases, with 8 bases separating them. The CDR3 sequence: CASSVRETGELFF. The CDR3, as DNA: TGTGCCAGCAGTGTCAGGGAAACCGGGGAGCTGTTTTTT.

CDR3 in amino acids: CASSQLLAGDYEQYF. In nucleotides, the CDR3 is TGTGCCAGCAGCCAACTACTAGCGGGAGACTACGAGCAGTACTTC. The rearrangement uses TRBV4-2 and TRBJ2-7, with 11 bases identical to TRBD2. CDR3 length equals 15 residues. V was clipped by 2 bases and J by 3 bases; unmatched bases: 3. Per germline, CDR1 LGHNA and CDR2 YNFKEQ.

CDR3 sequence: CASSRGGRVYEQYF. The CDR3 DNA reads as TGCGCCAGCAGCCGAGGCGGGAGGGTTTACGAGCAGTACTTC. The V and J genes are TRBV4-1 and TRBJ2-7; TRBD2 matches 9 bases. The CDR3 loop spans 14 amino acids. The V gene's germline CDR1 is MGHRA and CDR2 YSYEKL. The V segment lost 4 bases and the J segment 4 bases; nucleotides outside the gene matches: 5.

V usage is TRBV5-4 and J usage is TRBJ2-3; 7 bases are a match to TRBD2. Germline V gene data show CDR1 as SGHNT and CDR2 as YYREEE (reference sequence). The junction had 16 bases not matched to a gene; V was cut back by 5 bases and J by 7 bases. The CDR3 contains 16 residues. CDR3 bases: TGTGCCAGCAGAAAGGACGCGGCGGGAGTTATGAATACGCAGTATTTT. Protein sequence: CASRKDAAGVMNTQYF.

V gene TRBV11-3 combines with J gene TRBJ2-2; TRBD2 matches at 10 bases. Germline lookup yields CDR1 SGHNT and CDR2 YENEEA. V lost 3 bases and J lost 5; bases outside the gene matches: 3. The CDR3 runs 15 residues. The CDR3 DNA follows: TGTGCCAGCAGCTTCTCGACTAGCGGGACCGGGGAGCTGTTTTTT. This sequence encodes CASSFSTSGTGELFF.